This TCR beta chain was recorded in a study of T cell repertoires in cytomegalovirus infection. Turning to the study itself: Public signatures in TCR beta pointed to CMV infection and matching HLA type. The study's findings and limits: What dominated the ex vivo response were HLA-C-restricted CMV-specific TCR beta clonotypes. The cumulative frequency of public TCR beta families distinguished individuals who carried CMV together with the relevant HLA.

TCRdb re-called the reads with MiXCR, one entry per CDR3 protein. The table includes 150,000 to 200,000 distinct CDR3 sequences, roughly 15% detected once. On this clonotype: What it binds is not known.

This CDR3 comprises 11 residues. The V and J ends lost 4 bases and 6 bases respectively, with 7 bases between them. CDR1 SGHDT and CDR2 YYEEEE come from the germline V gene. The rearrangement uses TRBV5-6 and TRBJ1-1; D is unresolved. Material: CD8+ T cells from PBMCs. This receptor was obtained from a human donor in good health (CMV status not recorded). Some clones in this sample may be carry-over from other donors' samples. CDR3 protein: CASSVEAEAFF. The CDR3 coding sequence is TGTGCCAGCAGCGTGGAGGCTGAAGCTTTCTTT.